This TCR beta chain was recovered during a study of Graves' ophthalmopathy and Graves' hyperthyroidism. Overall study results and limits: In predicting ophthalmopathy progression, the model reached about 71% sensitivity and about 73% specificity.

Comments on this clonotype: The antigen is unknown. This sequence may be a read error, since a much larger clone differs from it by one base. As the CDR3 is not closed by the conserved phenylalanine or tryptophan, this likely results from a read error.

Germline V gene sequence: CDR1 MDHEN, CDR2 SYDVKM. The length of the CDR3 is 12 residues. V was clipped by 3 bases and J by 11 bases, with 8 bases between them. TCR beta CDR3 amplification used RNA transcripts. Second-round multiplex PCR came after a first-round RT-PCR that employed HTBI primers. MiXCR, run by TCRdb on the multiplex PCR reads, gives a single entry per CDR3 protein. The data contain approximately 700,000 distinct CDR3 sequences, roughly 40% of them seen just once; the ten biggest clones take up 44%. This sequence originates from an adult man with Graves' ophthalmopathy. This chain connects TRBV28 to TRBJ1-6; no clear D gene. Source material: peripheral blood. The CDR3 region is CASSLREAPLHL. The CDR3 coding sequence is TGTGCCAGCAGTTTGAGGGAGGCACCCCTCCACCTT.